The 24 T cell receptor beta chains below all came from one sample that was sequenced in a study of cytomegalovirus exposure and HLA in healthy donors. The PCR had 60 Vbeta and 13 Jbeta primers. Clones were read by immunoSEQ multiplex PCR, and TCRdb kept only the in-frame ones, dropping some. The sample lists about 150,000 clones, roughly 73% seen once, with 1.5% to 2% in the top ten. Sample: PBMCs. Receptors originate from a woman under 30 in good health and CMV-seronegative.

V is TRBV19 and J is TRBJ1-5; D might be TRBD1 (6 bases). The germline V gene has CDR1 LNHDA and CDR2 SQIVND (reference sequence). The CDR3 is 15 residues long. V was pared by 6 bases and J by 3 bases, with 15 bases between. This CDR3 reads CASSAKDSFNQPQHF. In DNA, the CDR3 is TGTGCCAGTAGCGCCAAGGACAGTTTCAATCAGCCCCAGCATTTT.

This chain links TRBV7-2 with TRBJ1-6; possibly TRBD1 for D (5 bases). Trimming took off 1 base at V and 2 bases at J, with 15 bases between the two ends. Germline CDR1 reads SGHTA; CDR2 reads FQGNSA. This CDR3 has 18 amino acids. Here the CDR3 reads CASSLEGARKTYNSPLHF. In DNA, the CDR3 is TGTGCCAGCAGCTTAGAAGGGGCGCGTAAAACCTATAATTCACCCCTCCACTTT.

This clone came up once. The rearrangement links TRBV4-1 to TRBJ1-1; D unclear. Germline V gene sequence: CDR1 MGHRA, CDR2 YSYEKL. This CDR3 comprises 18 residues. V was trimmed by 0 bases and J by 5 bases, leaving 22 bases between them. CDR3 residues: CASSQDQTSTRSLTEAFF. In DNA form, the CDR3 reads TGCGCCAGCAGCCAAGATCAGACTTCGACGAGAAGCTTGACTGAAGCTTTCTTT.

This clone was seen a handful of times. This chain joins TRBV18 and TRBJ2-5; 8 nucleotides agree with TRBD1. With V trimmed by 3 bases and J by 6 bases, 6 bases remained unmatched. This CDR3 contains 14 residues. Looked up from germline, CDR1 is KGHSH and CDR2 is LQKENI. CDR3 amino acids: CASSPEQGGKTQYF. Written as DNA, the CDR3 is TGTGCCAGCTCACCGGAACAGGGGGGAAAGACCCAGTACTTC.

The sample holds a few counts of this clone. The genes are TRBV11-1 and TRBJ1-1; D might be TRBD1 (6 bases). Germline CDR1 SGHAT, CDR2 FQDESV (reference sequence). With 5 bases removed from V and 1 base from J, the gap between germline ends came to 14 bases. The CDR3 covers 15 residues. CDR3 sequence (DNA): TGTGCCAGCAGCCCCTTTAACAGGGAGAACACTGAAGCTTTCTTT. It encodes CASSPFNRENTEAFF.

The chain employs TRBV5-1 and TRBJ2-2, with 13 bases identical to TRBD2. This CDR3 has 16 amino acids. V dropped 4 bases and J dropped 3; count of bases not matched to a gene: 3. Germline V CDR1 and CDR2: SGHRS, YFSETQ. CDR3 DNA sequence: TGCGCCAGCAGCGGGGGACTAGCGGGATACACCGGGGAGCTGTTTTTT. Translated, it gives CASSGGLAGYTGELFF. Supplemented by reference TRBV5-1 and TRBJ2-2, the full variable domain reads KAGVTQTPRYLIKTRGQQVTLSCSPISGHRSVSWYQQTPGQGLQFLFEYFSETQRNKGNFPGRFSGRQFSNSRSEMNVSTLELGDSALYLCASSGGLAGYTGELFFGEGSRLTVL.

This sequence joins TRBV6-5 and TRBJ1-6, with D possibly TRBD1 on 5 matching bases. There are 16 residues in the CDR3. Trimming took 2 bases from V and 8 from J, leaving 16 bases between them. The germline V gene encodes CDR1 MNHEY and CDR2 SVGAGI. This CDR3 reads CASSYRQGRWDSPLHF. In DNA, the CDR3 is TGTGCCAGCAGTTACCGGCAGGGCCGATGGGATTCACCCCTCCACTTT.

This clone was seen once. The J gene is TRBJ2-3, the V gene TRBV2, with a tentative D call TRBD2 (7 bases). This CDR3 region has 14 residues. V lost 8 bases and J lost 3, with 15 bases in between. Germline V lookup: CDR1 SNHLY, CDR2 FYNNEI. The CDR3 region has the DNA TGTGCCAGCCTTAGGGGGGGAGCTACAGATACGCAGTATTTT. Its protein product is CASLRGGATDTQYF.

CDR3 amino acids: CASSSQGAVYEKLFF. CDR3 bases: TGTGCCAGCAGCTCCCAGGGGGCGGTGTACGAAAAACTGTTTTTT. V is TRBV7-2 and J is TRBJ1-4, with 8 bases matching TRBD1. The CDR3 is 15 amino acids. Looked up from germline, CDR1 is SGHTA and CDR2 is FQGNSA. V lost 4 bases and J lost 8; bases outside the gene matches: 9.

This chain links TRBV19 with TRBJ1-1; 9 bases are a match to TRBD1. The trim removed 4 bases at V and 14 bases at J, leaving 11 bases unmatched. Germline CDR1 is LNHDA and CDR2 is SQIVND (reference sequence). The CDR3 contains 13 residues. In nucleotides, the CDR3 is TGTGCCAGTAGTACCCAGGACAGGGGTCCGGAATTCTTT. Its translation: CASSTQDRGPEFF. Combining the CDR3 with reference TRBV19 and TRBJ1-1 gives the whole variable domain DGGITQSPKYLFRKEGQNVTLSCEQNLNHDAMYWYRQDPGQGLRLIYYSQIVNDFQKGDIAEGYSVSREKKESFPLTVTSAQKNPTAFYLCASSTQDRGPEFFGQGTRLTVV.

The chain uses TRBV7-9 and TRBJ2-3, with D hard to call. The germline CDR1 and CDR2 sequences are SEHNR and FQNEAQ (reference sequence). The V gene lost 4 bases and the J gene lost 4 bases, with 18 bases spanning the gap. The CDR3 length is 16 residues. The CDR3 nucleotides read TGTGCCAGCAGCTCCCATGGTAGCTTCGGGTCAGATACGCAGTATTTT. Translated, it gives CASSSHGSFGSDTQYF.

The CDR3 nucleotides read TGTGCCAGCAGCCAGTGGCAGGGGTCCTACAATGAGCAGTTCTTC. Protein product: CASSQWQGSYNEQFF. The gene calls are TRBV7-2 and TRBJ2-1; D perhaps matches TRBD1 (6 bases). The CDR3 is made up of 15 amino acids. With 5 bases removed from V and 1 base from J, the gap between germline ends came to 12 bases. Germline loops: CDR1 SGHTA, CDR2 FQGNSA.

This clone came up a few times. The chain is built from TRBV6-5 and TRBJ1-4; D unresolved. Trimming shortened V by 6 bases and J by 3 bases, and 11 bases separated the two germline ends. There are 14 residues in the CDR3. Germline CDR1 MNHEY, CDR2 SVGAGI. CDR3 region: CASSPSGANEKLFF. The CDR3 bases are TGTGCCAGCAGCCCTAGCGGAGCTAATGAAAAACTGTTTTTT.

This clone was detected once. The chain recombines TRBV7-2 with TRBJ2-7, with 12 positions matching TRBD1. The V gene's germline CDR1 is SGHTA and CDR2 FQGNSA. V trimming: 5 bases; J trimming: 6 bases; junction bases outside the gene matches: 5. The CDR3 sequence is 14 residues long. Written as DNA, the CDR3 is TGTGCCAGCAGCCCAGGGACAGGGGGCGGCGAGCAGTACTTC. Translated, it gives CASSPGTGGGEQYF. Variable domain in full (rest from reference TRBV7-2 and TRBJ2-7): GAGVSQSPSNKVTEKGKDVELRCDPISGHTALYWYRQSLGQGLEFLIYFQGNSAPDKSGLPSDRFSAERTGGSVSTLTIQRTQQEDSAVYLCASSPGTGGGEQYFGPGTRLTVT.

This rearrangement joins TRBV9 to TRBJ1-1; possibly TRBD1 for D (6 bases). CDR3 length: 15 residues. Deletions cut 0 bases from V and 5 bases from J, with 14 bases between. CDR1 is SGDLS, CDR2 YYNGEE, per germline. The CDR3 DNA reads TGTGCCAGCAGCGTAGAGCAGGGGTTATCGACTGAAGCTTTCTTT. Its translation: CASSVEQGLSTEAFF.

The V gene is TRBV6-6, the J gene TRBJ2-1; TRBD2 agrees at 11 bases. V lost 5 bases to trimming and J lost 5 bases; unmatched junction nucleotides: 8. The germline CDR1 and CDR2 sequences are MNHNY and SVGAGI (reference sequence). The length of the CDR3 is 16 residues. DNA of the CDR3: TGTGCCAGCAGTACTGTAGCGGGGGGGGCGGACAATGAGCAGTTCTTC. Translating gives CASSTVAGGADNEQFF.

This chain's CDR3 is CASSQFPGYEQYV. The CDR3 DNA reads TGCGCCAGCAGCCAGTTTCCGGGGTACGAGCAGTACGTC. This chain connects TRBV4-1 to TRBJ2-7, with a weak D call TRBD2 (5 bases). Trimming removed 3 bases from V and 4 bases from J, with 10 bases in between. The germline V gene encodes CDR1 MGHRA and CDR2 YSYEKL. This CDR3 has 13 residues.

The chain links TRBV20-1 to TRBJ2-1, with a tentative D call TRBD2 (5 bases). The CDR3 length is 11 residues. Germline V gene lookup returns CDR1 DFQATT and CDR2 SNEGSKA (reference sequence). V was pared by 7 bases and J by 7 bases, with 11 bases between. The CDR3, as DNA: TGCAGTGGTGCCCGGAGGAATGAGCAGTTCTTC. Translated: CSGARRNEQFF.

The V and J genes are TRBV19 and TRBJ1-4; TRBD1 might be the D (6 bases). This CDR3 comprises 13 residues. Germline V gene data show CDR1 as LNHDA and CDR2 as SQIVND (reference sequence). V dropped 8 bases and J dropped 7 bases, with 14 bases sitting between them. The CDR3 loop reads CASADRPGEKLFF. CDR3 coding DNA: TGTGCCAGTGCCGACAGGCCAGGTGAAAAACTGTTTTTT.

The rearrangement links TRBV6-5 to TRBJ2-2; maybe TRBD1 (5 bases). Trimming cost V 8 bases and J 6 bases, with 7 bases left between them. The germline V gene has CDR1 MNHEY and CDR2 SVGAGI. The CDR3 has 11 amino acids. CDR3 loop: CASQGAGELFF. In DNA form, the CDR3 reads TGTGCCAGCCAGGGTGCCGGGGAGCTGTTTTTT.

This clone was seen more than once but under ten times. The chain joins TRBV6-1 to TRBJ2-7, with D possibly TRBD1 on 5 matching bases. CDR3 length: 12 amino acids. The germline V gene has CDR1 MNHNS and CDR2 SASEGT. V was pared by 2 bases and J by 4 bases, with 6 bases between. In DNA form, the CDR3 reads TGTGCCAGCAGTGAATCAGGGTACGAGCAGTACGTC. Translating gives CASSESGYEQYV.

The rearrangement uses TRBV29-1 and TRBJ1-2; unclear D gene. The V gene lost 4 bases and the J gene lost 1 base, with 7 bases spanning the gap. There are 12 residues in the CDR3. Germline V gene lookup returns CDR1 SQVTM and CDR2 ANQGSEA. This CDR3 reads CSVAPVNYGYTF. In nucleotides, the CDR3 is TGCAGCGTTGCCCCAGTTAACTATGGCTACACCTTC.

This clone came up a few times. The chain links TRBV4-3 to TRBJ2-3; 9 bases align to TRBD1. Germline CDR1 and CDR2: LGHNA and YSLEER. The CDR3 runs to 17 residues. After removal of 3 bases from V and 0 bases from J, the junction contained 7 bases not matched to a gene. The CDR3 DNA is TGCGCCAGCAGCCACGCCGGGACAGGGCGTAGCACAGATACGCAGTATTTT. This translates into CASSHAGTGRSTDTQYF.

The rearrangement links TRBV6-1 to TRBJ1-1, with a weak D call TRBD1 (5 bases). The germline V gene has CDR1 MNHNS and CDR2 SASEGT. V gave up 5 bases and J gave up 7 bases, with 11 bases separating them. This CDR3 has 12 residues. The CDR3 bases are TGTGCCAGCAGTTTAACAGGCGTTGAAGCTTTCTTT. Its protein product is CASSLTGVEAFF.